These 13 T cell receptor beta chains came from one sample sequenced in a study of breast tumors, draining lymph nodes, adjacent tissues. TCRdb ran MiXCR on the multiplex PCR reads and lists one entry per CDR3 protein. This sample has approximately 280,000 distinct CDR3 sequences, with 30% found just once. Breast cancer patients provided tissue from their axillary draining lymph nodes. Sequencing input: axillary lymph node tissue. The receptors shown here come from a female donor with breast cancer. Some clones in this sample may be carry-over from other donors' samples.

This clonotype has ten or more counts. J is TRBJ1-2 and V is TRBV24-1; 7 positions agree with TRBD1. V lost 4 bases, J lost 4 bases, and 8 bases stayed unmatched. This CDR3 has 15 residues. Germline V CDR1 and CDR2: KGHDR, SFDVKD. The CDR3: CATSDPKGASYGYTF. The CDR3 region has the DNA TGTGCCACCAGTGACCCGAAGGGGGCCAGCTATGGCTACACCTTC.

Comment on this clonotype: An end of the junction does not agree with germline; a read error may underlie this. V and J are TRBV9 and TRBJ2-5, with 7 bases that match TRBD2. Germline V CDR1 and CDR2: SGDLS, YYNGEE. CDR3 length: 15 amino acids. CDR3 nucleotide sequence: TGTGCCAGCGGGGAGGGGCTTGCGTCTCAAGAGCCCCAGTACTTC. Its translation is CASGEGLASQEPQYF. Variable domain in full (rest from reference TRBV9 and TRBJ2-5): DSGVTQTPKHLITATGQRVTLRCSPRSGDLSVYWYQQSLDQGLQFLIQYYNGEERAKGNILERFSAQQFPDLHSELNLSSLELGDSALYFCASGEGLASQEPQYFGPGTRLLVL.

There are many counts of this clonotype. The V call is TRBV11-3, the J call TRBJ2-7; D possibly matches TRBD1 or TRBD2 (5 bases each). Germline CDR1 and CDR2: SGHNT and YENEEA. The CDR3 runs to 15 residues. V was shortened by 5 bases and J by 2 bases, with 16 bases between the two germline ends. The CDR3 DNA reads as TGTGCCAGCAGCAAAACCGGGACCTCCACCTACGAGCAGTACTTC. It yields the protein CASSKTGTSTYEQYF.

This rearrangement joins TRBV30 to TRBJ2-7; 11 bases fit TRBD2. Germline V CDR1 and CDR2: GTSNPN, SVGIG (reference sequence). The CDR3 contains 14 residues. V was pared by 2 bases and J by 6 bases, with 6 bases of the junction left unmatched. The CDR3, as DNA: TGTGCCTGGAGTTTAGCGGGAGGGCCGGGCGAGCAGTACTTC. Protein: CAWSLAGGPGEQYF.

This clonotype was seen at least ten times. J is TRBJ2-6 and V is TRBV7-9; possible D gene TRBD2, 6 bases. The CDR3 extends over 15 amino acids. The V and J ends lost 5 bases and 3 bases respectively, with 11 bases between them. CDR1 and CDR2 from the germline V gene are SEHNR and FQNEAQ (reference sequence). The CDR3 DNA reads as TGTGCCAGCAGCAAGCCGGGGGTTGGGGCCAACGTCCTGACTTTC. This codes for CASSKPGVGANVLTF.

This clonotype showed up many times. The chain uses TRBV9 and TRBJ2-3, with 7 positions matching TRBD2. Germline V gives CDR1 SGDLS, CDR2 YYNGEE. The CDR3 totals 16 residues. The ends lost 1 base at V and 1 base at J; junction bases unmatched: 6. The CDR3 nucleotides read TGTGCCAGCAGCGTACGGTTGGCGGGAGGCACAGATACGCAGTATTTT. Encoded protein: CASSVRLAGGTDTQYF.

V gene TRBV6-1 combines with J gene TRBJ2-2, with TRBD1 matching over 8 bases. The CDR3 has 14 amino acids. Trimming took 8 bases from V and 6 from J; bases not matched to a gene: 8. From germline, CDR1 is MNHNS and CDR2 SASEGT. CDR3 coding DNA: TGTGCCAGCTGCCAGGGGGCCCTGGCCGGGGAGCTGTTTTTT. Encoded protein: CASCQGALAGELFF.

This clonotype was seen repeatedly, ten times or more. The chain joins TRBV20-1 to TRBJ1-2, with D tentatively TRBD1 (5 bases). CDR1 DFQATT and CDR2 SNEGSKA come from the germline V gene (reference sequence). V was pared by 3 bases and J by 4 bases, with 15 bases between. The CDR3 is 14 residues long. CDR3 amino acids: CSASEGVFTYGYTF. The CDR3 nucleotides read TGCAGTGCTAGCGAAGGGGTTTTTACCTATGGCTACACCTTC.

This clonotype appeared a few times. The V gene is TRBV6-5, the J gene TRBJ2-1; D remains unclear. V was trimmed by 5 bases and J by 0 bases, leaving 11 bases between them. This CDR3 has 15 amino acids. Germline V gene sequence: CDR1 MNHEY, CDR2 SVGAGI. Written as DNA, the CDR3 is TGTGCCAGCAGTCCCTCTTATTTCTCCTACAATGAGCAGTTCTTC. Residues: CASSPSYFSYNEQFF.

This clonotype appeared many times. The chain links TRBV12-3 or TRBV12-4 to TRBJ2-5; D is perhaps TRBD1 (7 bases). V was shortened by 5 bases and J by 4 bases, with 14 bases between the two germline ends. The CDR3 is 14 amino acids. CDR3 loop: CASSPYRGGETQYF. CDR3 in DNA: TGTGCCAGCAGTCCCTACAGGGGAGGAGAGACCCAGTACTTC.

This clonotype appeared many times. This chain uses TRBV6-4 with TRBJ2-7, with 11 positions matching TRBD2. The CDR3 totals 17 residues. Germline values: CDR1 MRHNA, CDR2 SNTAGT. V dropped 6 bases and J dropped 0; count of bases not matched to a gene: 10. In DNA form, the CDR3 reads TGTGCCAGCAGAACCGGACTAGCGGGTATAAGCTCCTACGAGCAGTACTTC. Its protein product is CASRTGLAGISSYEQYF.

The V gene is TRBV15, the J gene TRBJ2-5; either TRBD1 or TRBD2 may supply D (6 bases each). This CDR3 is built from 17 residues. From germline, CDR1 is LNHNV and CDR2 YYDKDF (reference sequence). Trimming shortened V by 5 bases and J by 0 bases, and 19 bases separated the two germline ends. The CDR3 reads CATSPGLGGRDQETQYF. Written as DNA, the CDR3 is TGTGCCACCAGCCCCGGGCTCGGGGGCCGTGACCAAGAGACCCAGTACTTC.

The chain uses TRBV2 and TRBJ1-5; TRBD1 is a possible D gene (5 bases). V was clipped by 6 bases and J by 11 bases, with 14 bases between them. Germline CDR1 reads SNHLY; CDR2 reads FYNNEI. CDR3 length: 12 residues. In DNA form, the CDR3 reads TGTGCCAGCAGAGTAACGGGGGAGACCCAGCATTTT. It yields the protein CASRVTGETQHF.